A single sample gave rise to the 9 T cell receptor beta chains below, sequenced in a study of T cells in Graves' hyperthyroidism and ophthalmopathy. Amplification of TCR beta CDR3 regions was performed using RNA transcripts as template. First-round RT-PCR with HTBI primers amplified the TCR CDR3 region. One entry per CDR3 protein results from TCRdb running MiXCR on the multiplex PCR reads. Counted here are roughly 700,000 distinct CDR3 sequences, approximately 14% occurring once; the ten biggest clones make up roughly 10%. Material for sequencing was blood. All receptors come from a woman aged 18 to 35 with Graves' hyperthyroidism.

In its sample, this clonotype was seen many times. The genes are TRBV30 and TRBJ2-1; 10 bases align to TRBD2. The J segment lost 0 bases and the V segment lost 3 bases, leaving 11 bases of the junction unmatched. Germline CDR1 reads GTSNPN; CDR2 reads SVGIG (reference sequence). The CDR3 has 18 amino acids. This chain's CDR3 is CAWSAWTSGRSSYNEQFF. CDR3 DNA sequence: TGTGCCTGGAGCGCATGGACTAGCGGACGGAGCTCCTACAATGAGCAGTTCTTC.

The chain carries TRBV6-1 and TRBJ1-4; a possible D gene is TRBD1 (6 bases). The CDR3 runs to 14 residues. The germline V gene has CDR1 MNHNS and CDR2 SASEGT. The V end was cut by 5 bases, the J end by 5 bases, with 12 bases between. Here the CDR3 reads CASSRTAENEKLFF. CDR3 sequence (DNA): TGTGCCAGCAGTAGGACAGCCGAGAATGAAAAACTGTTTTTT.

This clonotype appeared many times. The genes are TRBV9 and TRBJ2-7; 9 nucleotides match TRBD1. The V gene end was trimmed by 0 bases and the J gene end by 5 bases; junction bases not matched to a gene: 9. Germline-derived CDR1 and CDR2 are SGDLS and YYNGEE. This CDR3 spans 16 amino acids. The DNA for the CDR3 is TGTGCCAGCAGCGTAGCCCCGGGACAGGGATGGGACGAGCAGTACTTC. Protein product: CASSVAPGQGWDEQYF.

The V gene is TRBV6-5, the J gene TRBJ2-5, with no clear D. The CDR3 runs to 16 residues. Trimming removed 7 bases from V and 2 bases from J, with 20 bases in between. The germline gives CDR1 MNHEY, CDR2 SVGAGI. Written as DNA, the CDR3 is TGTGCCAGCACGCACCAACCGGGTCCCCTACAAGAGACCCAGTACTTC. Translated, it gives CASTHQPGPLQETQYF.

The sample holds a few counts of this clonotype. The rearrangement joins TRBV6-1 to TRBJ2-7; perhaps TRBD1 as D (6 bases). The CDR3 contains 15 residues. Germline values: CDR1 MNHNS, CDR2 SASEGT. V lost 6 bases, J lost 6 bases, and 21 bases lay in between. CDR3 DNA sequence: TGTGCCAGCAGCCAAATCCGGGACACCCTGGGCGAGCAGTACTTC. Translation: CASSQIRDTLGEQYF.

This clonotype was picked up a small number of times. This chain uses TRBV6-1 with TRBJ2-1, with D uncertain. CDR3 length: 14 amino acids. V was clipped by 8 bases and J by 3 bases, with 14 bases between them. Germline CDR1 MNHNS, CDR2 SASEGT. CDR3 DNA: TGTGCCAGCGGGGAACGGGCCGGCTACAATGAGCAGTTCTTC. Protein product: CASGERAGYNEQFF.

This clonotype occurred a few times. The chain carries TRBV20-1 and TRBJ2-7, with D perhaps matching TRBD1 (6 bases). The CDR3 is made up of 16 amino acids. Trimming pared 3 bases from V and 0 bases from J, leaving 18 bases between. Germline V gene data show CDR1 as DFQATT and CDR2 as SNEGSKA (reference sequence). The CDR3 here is CSARIEVLGASYEQYF. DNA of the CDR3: TGCAGTGCTAGGATTGAAGTTCTGGGGGCCTCCTACGAGCAGTACTTC.

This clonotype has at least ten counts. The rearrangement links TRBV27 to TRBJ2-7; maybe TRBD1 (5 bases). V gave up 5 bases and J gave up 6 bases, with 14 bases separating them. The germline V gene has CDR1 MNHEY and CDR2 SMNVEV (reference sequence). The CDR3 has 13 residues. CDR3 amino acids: CASSTTRRAEQYF. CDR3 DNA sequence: TGTGCCAGCAGTACTACCCGCAGGGCCGAGCAGTACTTC.

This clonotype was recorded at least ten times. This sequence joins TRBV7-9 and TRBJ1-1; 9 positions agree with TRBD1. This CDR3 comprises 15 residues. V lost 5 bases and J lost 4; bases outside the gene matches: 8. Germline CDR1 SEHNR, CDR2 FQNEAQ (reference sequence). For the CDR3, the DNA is TGTGCCAGCAGCGCCCCGGGACAGGGTCCCACTGAAGCTTTCTTT. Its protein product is CASSAPGQGPTEAFF.